Listed below are T cell receptor beta chains from one sample, sequenced in a study of T-cell memory formation after mild COVID-19. Using its own MiXCR run on the 5' RACE reads, TCRdb lists one record per CDR3 protein. The table records 140,000 or so distinct CDR3 sequences, about 6% of them present only once. What was sequenced was PBMCs or a T cell subset sorted from them (not recorded which). Receptors originate from an adult woman who had mild COVID-19 (a few samples of this study predate the infection). Cell type and time point are not known. Each CDR3 is given with its conserved first and last residue. D genes are given only for firm matches. For some rows the clone size is stated as once, few or many, or as a class when expanded; others skip it.

V gene: TRBV15
J gene: TRBJ2-5
D gene: .
clone size: few
CDR3 protein: CATSRDGGIQETQYF
CDR3 DNA: TGTGCCACCAGCAGAGATGGGGGGATCCAAGAGACCCAGTACTTC

V gene: TRBV6-5
J gene: TRBJ1-2
D gene: .
clone size: few
CDR3 protein: CASSSSGRAFGYTF
CDR3 DNA: TGTGCCAGCAGTTCGTCAGGGAGAGCATTTGGCTACACCTTC

V gene: TRBV7-2
J gene: TRBJ2-6
D gene: .
clone size: many
CDR3 protein: CASSLRGWGANVLTF
CDR3 DNA: TGTGCCAGCAGCCTCAGGGGCTGGGGGGCCAACGTCCTGACTTTC

V gene: TRBV5-1
J gene: TRBJ2-2
D gene: TRBD2
clone size: .
CDR3 protein: CASSLWTSGNTGDLFF
CDR3 DNA: TGCGCCAGCAGCCTATGGACTAGCGGGAACACCGGGGATCTGTTTTTT

V gene: TRBV19
J gene: TRBJ1-5
D gene: .
clone size: .
CDR3 protein: CASSFEYNQPQHF
CDR3 DNA: TGTGCCAGTAGCTTTGAATACAATCAGCCCCAGCATTTT

V gene: TRBV3-1
J gene: TRBJ2-7
D gene: .
clone size: few
CDR3 protein: CASSSWHLEQYF
CDR3 DNA: TGTGCCAGCAGCTCCTGGCATCTGGAGCAGTACTTC

V gene: TRBV28
J gene: TRBJ2-7
D gene: .
clone size: .
CDR3 protein: CASSPPGAPYEQYF
CDR3 DNA: TGTGCCAGCAGTCCACCGGGGGCTCCCTACGAGCAGTACTTC

V gene: TRBV18
J gene: TRBJ2-2
D gene: .
clone size: .
CDR3 protein: CASSPPGLSGELFF
CDR3 DNA: TGTGCCAGCTCACCACCAGGGTTATCCGGGGAGCTGTTTTTT

V gene: TRBV5-1
J gene: TRBJ2-2
D gene: .
clone size: few
CDR3 protein: CASSSSTGELFF
CDR3 DNA: TGCGCCAGCAGCTCTTCGACCGGGGAGCTGTTTTTT

V gene: TRBV5-1
J gene: TRBJ2-5
D gene: TRBD1
clone size: many
CDR3 protein: CASSRGQGWGQETQYF
CDR3 DNA: TGCGCCAGCAGCCGAGGACAGGGTTGGGGCCAAGAGACCCAGTACTTC

V gene: TRBV4-2
J gene: TRBJ2-2
D gene: TRBD2
clone size: many
CDR3 protein: CASAKRDGTGELFF
CDR3 DNA: TGTGCCAGCGCGAAGCGGGACGGTACCGGGGAGCTGTTTTTT

V gene: TRBV20-1
J gene: TRBJ2-3
D gene: .
clone size: many
CDR3 protein: CSARLRENTQYF
CDR3 DNA: TGCAGTGCTAGACTGAGGGAAAATACGCAGTATTTT

V gene: TRBV6-5
J gene: TRBJ2-7
D gene: .
clone size: many
CDR3 protein: CASSYSTSTVSSYEQYF
CDR3 DNA: TGTGCCAGCAGTTACTCGACTTCGACAGTGAGCTCCTACGAGCAGTACTTC

V gene: TRBV11-2
J gene: TRBJ2-2
D gene: TRBD1
clone size: few
CDR3 protein: CATRGQGAGELFF
CDR3 DNA: TGTGCCACCAGGGGACAGGGAGCCGGGGAGCTGTTTTTT

V gene: TRBV5-1
J gene: TRBJ1-5
D gene: .
clone size: .
CDR3 protein: CASSLEVNQPQHF
CDR3 DNA: TGCGCCAGCAGCTTGGAAGTCAATCAGCCCCAGCATTTT

V gene: TRBV7-2
J gene: TRBJ2-3
D gene: TRBD2
clone size: few
CDR3 protein: CASSLAGTSGGTDTQYF
CDR3 DNA: TGTGCCAGCAGCTTAGCCGGGACTAGCGGTGGCACAGATACGCAGTATTTT

V gene: TRBV6-1
J gene: TRBJ1-3
D gene: .
clone size: few
CDR3 protein: CASGDGLGSGNTIYF
CDR3 DNA: TGTGCCAGCGGAGACGGACTGGGCTCTGGAAACACCATATATTTT

V gene: TRBV12-3/TRBV12-4
J gene: TRBJ2-1
D gene: TRBD2
clone size: few
CDR3 protein: CASRETSGPFRQFF
CDR3 DNA: TGTGCCAGCAGAGAGACTAGCGGGCCCTTTCGGCAGTTCTTC

V gene: TRBV11-2
J gene: TRBJ2-2
D gene: TRBD1
clone size: many
CDR3 protein: CASRSTGGFPGELFF
CDR3 DNA: TGTGCCAGCAGATCGACAGGGGGCTTCCCCGGGGAGCTGTTTTTT

V gene: TRBV2
J gene: TRBJ1-4
D gene: TRBD1
clone size: .
CDR3 protein: CASSATQGAGNEKLFF
CDR3 DNA: TGTGCCAGCAGTGCGACCCAGGGGGCAGGGAATGAAAAACTGTTTTTT

V gene: TRBV19
J gene: TRBJ2-1
D gene: TRBD2
clone size: many
CDR3 protein: CASTDLAGASYNEQFF
CDR3 DNA: TGTGCCAGTACCGACCTAGCGGGGGCCTCCTACAATGAGCAGTTCTTC

V gene: TRBV3-1
J gene: TRBJ2-7
D gene: .
clone size: .
CDR3 protein: CASSLSIITNYEQYF
CDR3 DNA: TGTGCCAGCAGCCTAAGTATTATAACCAACTACGAGCAGTACTTC

V gene: TRBV7-9
J gene: TRBJ1-1
D gene: TRBD1
clone size: few
CDR3 protein: CASSDRGQTEAFF
CDR3 DNA: TGTGCCAGCAGCGACAGGGGGCAAACTGAAGCTTTCTTT

V gene: TRBV19
J gene: TRBJ1-5
D gene: TRBD1
clone size: few
CDR3 protein: CASSLYPGTGNQPQHF
CDR3 DNA: TGTGCCAGTAGTCTTTACCCCGGGACAGGGAATCAGCCCCAGCATTTT

V gene: TRBV12-3/TRBV12-4
J gene: TRBJ2-7
D gene: TRBD1
clone size: many
CDR3 protein: CASSYGQGYEQYF
CDR3 DNA: TGTGCCAGCAGTTACGGACAGGGCTACGAGCAGTACTTC

V gene: TRBV5-4
J gene: TRBJ2-1
D gene: .
clone size: .
CDR3 protein: CASSLGLNNEQFF
CDR3 DNA: TGTGCCAGCAGCTTGGGGCTAAACAATGAGCAGTTCTTC

V gene: TRBV6-4
J gene: TRBJ1-1
D gene: .
clone size: .
CDR3 protein: CASSQGAGSGPLAFF
CDR3 DNA: TGTGCCAGCAGTCAAGGCGCGGGGAGTGGTCCGTTAGCTTTCTTT